This T cell receptor beta chain came from a study of post-analysis software for immune sequencing data. Study background: The disease courses spanned relapsing-remitting, secondary progressive and progressive-relapsing forms of multiple sclerosis.

Study-level results: Comparison of patients with controls showed 4 to 6 TRBV segments more frequent in patients, TRBV5-6, TRBV5-1 and TRBV20-1 among them.

This clonotype was observed a handful of times. Its specificity is not known. The CDR3 extends over 11 amino acids. V was clipped by 1 base and J by 3 bases, with 4 bases between them. From germline, CDR1 is SQVTM and CDR2 ANQGSEA. Prepared libraries of TCR beta cDNA carried unique molecular identifiers. TCRdb re-called the PCR reads with MiXCR, one entry per CDR3 protein. Of about 500,000 distinct CDR3 sequences listed, around 40% were seen once; the top ten hold 9% to 14%. The sequence was obtained from a girl aged 10 to 17 with multiple sclerosis. The sequencing input was blood. The chain recombines TRBV29-1 with TRBJ2-7; D not certain. The CDR3 is CSVEALYEQYF. The CDR3 coding sequence is TGCAGCGTTGAAGCACTCTACGAGCAGTACTTC.